The source of this TCR beta chain is a study of blood T cells in healthy people across ages. Findings of the study overall: Per million T cells, the diversity of TCR beta decreased roughly linearly as age advanced.

Combining a sample-barcoded 5' primer with a J-beta primer mix, a second PCR ran for about 7 to 12 cycles. A template-switch adaptor with 12 random nucleotides tagged each cDNA molecule. TCRdb reanalysed the 5' RACE reads using MiXCR and keeps one entry per CDR3 protein. Among hundreds of thousands of distinct CDR3 sequences, about 53% were seen once, and the ten largest hold over 30%. A word on this clonotype: The antigen is unknown.

The study recruited healthy Caucasian donors from Russia who were aged about 6 to 100. V was clipped by 6 bases and J by 4 bases; unmatched bases: 7. The CDR3 loop spans 15 amino acids. The germline V gene has CDR1 MNHEY and CDR2 SVGEGT. The clonotype comes from a man between 60 and 70 years old in good health. The sequenced material came from blood. The rearrangement links TRBV6-2 or TRBV6-3 to TRBJ2-7; 12 bases are shared with TRBD2. CDR3: CASRQLAGGRYEQYF. CDR3 sequence (DNA): TGTGCCAGCAGGCAACTAGCGGGGGGCCGGTACGAGCAGTACTTC.